These T cell receptor beta chains were read from a single sample in a study of T cells in Graves' hyperthyroidism and ophthalmopathy. One entry per CDR3 protein, called by TCRdb with MiXCR from the multiplex PCR reads. This sample yields around 600,000 distinct CDR3 sequences, of which about a sixth are seen a single time; less than 3.5% belongs to the top ten. Sequencing was done on a sample of blood. The receptor source for this set is a middle-aged woman with Graves' ophthalmopathy. Each CDR3 is given with its conserved first and last residue. A D gene is named only where the DNA matches it firmly. Size is omitted from some rows. Given values are once, few, many or a class for expanded clones.

D,length,J,size,V,DNA,CDR3
-,12,TRBJ2-5,few,TRBV6-1,TGTGCCAGCACGGCAGCGATTGGAACCCAGTACTTC,CASTAAIGTQYF
TRBD2,15,TRBJ2-1,-,TRBV4-1,TGCGCCAGCAGCCAAGGACTAGCGGGAGAGACTGAGCAGTTCTTC,CASSQGLAGETEQFF
-,16,TRBJ2-7,many,TRBV5-1,TGCGCCAGCAGCTTGGCCGCAGGCGCGATCTCCTACGAGCAGTACTTC,CASSLAAGAISYEQYF
-,14,TRBJ1-1,many,TRBV12-3/TRBV12-4,TGTGCCAGCGGCTTTGGACTGGTCGTAACTGAAGCTTTCTTT,CASGFGLVVTEAFF
-,21,TRBJ2-1,-,TRBV6-6,TGTGCCAGCAGTTACTCCGCTGACAGCCAAAACCTTAGGAGCTCCTACAATGAGCAGTTCTTC,CASSYSADSQNLRSSYNEQFF
-,15,TRBJ1-3,few,TRBV7-2,TGTGCCAGCAGCTCCGACAGCCCATCTGGAAACACCATATATTTT,CASSSDSPSGNTIYF
TRBD1,15,TRBJ2-7,few,TRBV27,TGTGCCACCCACCGGACAGGCGGTCGTACCTACGAGCAGTACTTC,CATHRTGGRTYEQYF
TRBD2,14,TRBJ2-7,many,TRBV28,TGTGCCAGCATCCCCCACAGCGGGAGTTACGAGCAGTACTTC,CASIPHSGSYEQYF
-,13,TRBJ2-2,few,TRBV28,TGTGCCAGCAGGCGGACTGTGACCGGGGAGCTGTTTTTT,CASRRTVTGELFF
-,15,TRBJ1-5,-,TRBV2,TGTGCCAGCAGTGATGTTACACAAAACAATCAGCCCCAGCATTTT,CASSDVTQNNQPQHF
-,12,TRBJ1-1,many,TRBV10-2,TGCGCCAGCCAATTTCCTAACACTGAAGCTTTCTTT,CASQFPNTEAFF
TRBD1,14,TRBJ1-1,few,TRBV11-2,TGTGCCAGCAGCCCAGGGACAGACAACACTGAAGCTTTCTTT,CASSPGTDNTEAFF
TRBD1,15,TRBJ1-5,few,TRBV4-1,TGCGCCAGCAGCCAACTCCGGGACAGGGATCAGCCCCAGCATTTT,CASSQLRDRDQPQHF
TRBD2,13,TRBJ2-1,many,TRBV20-1,TGCAGTTCTAGCGGGGGGCCCTACAATGAGCAGTTCTTC,CSSSGGPYNEQFF
-,13,TRBJ1-4,few,TRBV19,TGTGCCAGTAGTATAACAACTTGGGAAAAACTGTTTTTT,CASSITTWEKLFF
-,15,TRBJ2-1,few,TRBV29-1,TGCAGCGTTGAGGGCAAGAGTGACCTTTTAAATGAGCAGTTCTTC,CSVEGKSDLLNEQFF
TRBD1,17,TRBJ2-2,-,TRBV5-1,TGCGCCAGCAGCCCCCAACCCGGGACAGGGGGCACCGGGGAGCTGTTTTTT,CASSPQPGTGGTGELFF
-,15,TRBJ2-3,-,TRBV7-9,TGTGCCAGCAGCGCACGGCGACCCAACACAGATACGCAGTATTTT,CASSARRPNTDTQYF
-,14,TRBJ2-3,-,TRBV19,TGTGCCAGTAGTGGGGCTCCACTGCTCGATACGCAGTATTTT,CASSGAPLLDTQYF
TRBD1,14,TRBJ1-2,many,TRBV5-1,TGCGCCAGCAGCGCGTGGACAGGGAACTATGGCTACACCTTC,CASSAWTGNYGYTF
TRBD1,16,TRBJ1-2,-,TRBV7-9,TGTGCCAGCAGCTTAGAGCTAACAGGGGGATCGGATGGCTACACCTTC,CASSLELTGGSDGYTF
-,13,TRBJ1-3,few,TRBV11-3,TGTGCCAGCAGCGCAGACAGGGGAAACACCATATATTTT,CASSADRGNTIYF
-,14,TRBJ2-1,few,TRBV6-2/TRBV6-3,TGTGCCAGCAGTCGGACAGTAGTTGTCAATGAGCAGTTCTTC,CASSRTVVVNEQFF
-,16,TRBJ2-3,many,TRBV11-2,TGTGCCAGCAGCACCTGGACCGCGGGTAGGACAGATACGCAGTATTTT,CASSTWTAGRTDTQYF
-,11,TRBJ1-1,many,TRBV20-1,TGCAGTGCTAGTTTCGGTGGTGAAGCTTTCTTT,CSASFGGEAFF
-,12,TRBJ2-7,many,TRBV29-1,TGCAGCGCTGCCAGCGGGCCCTACGAGCAGTACTTC,CSAASGPYEQYF
TRBD2,14,TRBJ2-2,many,TRBV2,TGTGCCAGCGCAAGGGAGGGACTAGCACGGGAGCTGTTTTTT,CASAREGLARELFF
-,13,TRBJ2-7,many,TRBV5-1,TGCGCCAGCAGCTTAGGCCTCGACGACGAGCAGTACTTC,CASSLGLDDEQYF
-,14,TRBJ2-7,many,TRBV3-1,TGTGCCAGCAGCCAAGAGGGCAGGACCTACGAGCAGTACTTC,CASSQEGRTYEQYF
TRBD1,15,TRBJ1-5,few,TRBV6-1,TGTGCCAGCAGTTCTGACAGGGGTGGTCGACAGCCCCAGCATTTT,CASSSDRGGRQPQHF
-,15,TRBJ2-3,-,TRBV28,TGTGCCAGCAGTCCCCCCCTAGGGGGCACAGATACGCAGTATTTT,CASSPPLGGTDTQYF
-,14,TRBJ1-3,-,TRBV5-1,TGCGCCAGCAGCTTGGGAGTTATAGGAAACACCATATATTTT,CASSLGVIGNTIYF
TRBD1,15,TRBJ1-2,few,TRBV4-1,TGCGCCAGCAGCCAAATCCCGGGACAGGCGGGGGGCTACACCTTC,CASSQIPGQAGGYTF
TRBD1,17,TRBJ1-5,few,TRBV27,TGTGCCAGCAGTCCTAGGGGGACAGGCTATAGCAGTCAGCCCCAGCATTTT,CASSPRGTGYSSQPQHF
-,12,TRBJ1-5,many,TRBV11-2,TGTGCCAGCAGCTTGGAGAATCAGCCCCAGCATTTT,CASSLENQPQHF
TRBD1,15,TRBJ2-5,many,TRBV2,TGTGCCAGCAGTTCCCAGGGACAGTTGAAGGAGACCCAGTACTTC,CASSSQGQLKETQYF
TRBD1,15,TRBJ1-2,many,TRBV12-3/TRBV12-4,TGTGCCAGCACCAGGTTTGGAGGGGGCAGCGATGGCTACACCTTC,CASTRFGGGSDGYTF
TRBD1,14,TRBJ1-4,many,TRBV30,TGTGCCTGGAGTCCAGGCGGGACAGGGGAAAAACTGTTTTTT,CAWSPGGTGEKLFF
-,11,TRBJ2-2,few,TRBV29-1,TGCAGCGTAACTTCCGCCGGGGAGCTGTTTTTT,CSVTSAGELFF
-,15,TRBJ2-5,-,TRBV20-1,TGCAGTGCTAACCTACGACAGCGGGCTCAAGAGACCCAGTACTTC,CSANLRQRAQETQYF
TRBD2,15,TRBJ2-1,-,TRBV18,TGTGCCAGCACCGTTAGCGGGATAAATCACAGTGAGCAGTTCTTC,CASTVSGINHSEQFF
-,12,TRBJ2-1,many,TRBV28,TGTGCCAGCAGCCACCAGTACAATGAGCAGTTCTTC,CASSHQYNEQFF